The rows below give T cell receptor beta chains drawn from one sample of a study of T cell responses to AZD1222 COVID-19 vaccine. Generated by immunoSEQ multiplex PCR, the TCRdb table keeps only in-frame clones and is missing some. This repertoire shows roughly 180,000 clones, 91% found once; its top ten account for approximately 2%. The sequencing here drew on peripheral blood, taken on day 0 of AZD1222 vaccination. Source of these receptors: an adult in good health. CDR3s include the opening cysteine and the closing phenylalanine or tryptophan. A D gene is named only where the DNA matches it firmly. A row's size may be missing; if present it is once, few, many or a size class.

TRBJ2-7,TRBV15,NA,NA,TGTGCCACCAGCAGAGATTTGCGGACAGAGAACGAGCAGTACTTC,CATSRDLRTENEQYF
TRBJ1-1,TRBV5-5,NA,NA,TGTGCCAGCAGCTGGGTTACCGTGAACACTGAAGCTTTCTTT,CASSWVTVNTEAFF
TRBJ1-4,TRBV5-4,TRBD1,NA,TGTGCCAGCAGCTCCCGAACAGGGGGCGTAGAAAAACTGTTTTTT,CASSSRTGGVEKLFF
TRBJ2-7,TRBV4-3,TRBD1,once,TGCGCCAGCAGCCAAGATTTGACAGGGTTGTCGTACGAGCAGTACTTC,CASSQDLTGLSYEQYF
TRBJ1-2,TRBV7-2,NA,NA,TGTGCCAGCAGCTTGAGCACCGGGGGAAAGAATGGCTACACCTTC,CASSLSTGGKNGYTF
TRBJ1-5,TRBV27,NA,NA,TGTGCCAGCAGTCTCCCGGGGGCCGGTTCCAATCAGCCCCAGCATTTT,CASSLPGAGSNQPQHF
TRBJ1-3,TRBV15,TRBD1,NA,TGTGCCACCAGCATGACGCGACAGGGCTCTGGAAACACCATATATTTT,CATSMTRQGSGNTIYF
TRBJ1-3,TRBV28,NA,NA,TGTGCCAGCAGTTTAGACAGGAGAGTGGACACCATATATTTT,CASSLDRRVDTIYF
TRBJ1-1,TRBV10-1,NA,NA,TGCGCCAGCAATGAGGGGAACGCTGAAGCTTTCTTT,CASNEGNAEAFF
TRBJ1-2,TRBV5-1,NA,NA,TGCGCCAGCAGCTTGGGGGAGAAGGGTGGCTACACCTTC,CASSLGEKGGYTF
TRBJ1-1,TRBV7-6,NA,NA,TGTGCCAGCAGCTTAGGGAAACAGGGATTGACTGAAGCTTTCTTT,CASSLGKQGLTEAFF
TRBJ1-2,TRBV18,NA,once,TGTGCCAGCTCACCAGGGCAGACCAACTATGGCTACACCTTC,CASSPGQTNYGYTF
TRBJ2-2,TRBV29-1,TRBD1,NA,TGCAGCGTCTGGACAGGGCCCGGGGAGCTGTTTTTT,CSVWTGPGELFF
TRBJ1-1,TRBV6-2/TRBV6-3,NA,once,TGTGCCAGCAGTTACTCGTTTGGGACCACTGAAGCTTTCTTT,CASSYSFGTTEAFF
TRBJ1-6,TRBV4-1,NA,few,TGCGCCAGCAGCCAAGATCGCGGTAGCTTAGGTTCACCCCTCCACTTT,CASSQDRGSLGSPLHF
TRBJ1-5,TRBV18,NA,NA,TGTGCCAGCTCACCACGATTGACAGGACGGGGCAATCAGCCCCAGCATTTT,CASSPRLTGRGNQPQHF
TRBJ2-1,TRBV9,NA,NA,TGTGCCAGCAGCGCCCCTGGGGGTAGCGGATACAATGAGCAGTTCTTC,CASSAPGGSGYNEQFF
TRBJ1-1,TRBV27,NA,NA,TGTGCCAGCAGGGGGTATACTGAAGCTTTCTTT,CASRGYTEAFF
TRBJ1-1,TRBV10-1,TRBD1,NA,TGCGCCAGCAGTGAAACAGGGGGGATTGAAGCTTTCTTT,CASSETGGIEAFF
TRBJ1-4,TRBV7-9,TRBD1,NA,TGTGCCAGCAGCCCCGACAGGGTTCCTAATGAAAAACTGTTTTTT,CASSPDRVPNEKLFF
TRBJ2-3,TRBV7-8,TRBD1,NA,TGTGCCAGCAGCTCTGCGGACAGGGGAGGGAATACAGATACGCAGTATTTT,CASSSADRGGNTDTQYF
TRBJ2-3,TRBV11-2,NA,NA,TGTGCCAGCAGCTTAGTACTTGATGTGGGCAGCACAGATACGCAGTATTTT,CASSLVLDVGSTDTQYF
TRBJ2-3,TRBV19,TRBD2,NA,TGTGCCAGTAGTATATCATCGCTAGCGGCAGATACGCAGTATTTT,CASSISSLAADTQYF
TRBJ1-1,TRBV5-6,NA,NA,TGTGCCAGCAGCAGGACAGTAAACACTGAAGCTTTCTTT,CASSRTVNTEAFF
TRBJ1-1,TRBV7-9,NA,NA,TGTGCCAGCAGCTTAAATCGTGCAGGGGTCACTGAAGCTTTCTTT,CASSLNRAGVTEAFF
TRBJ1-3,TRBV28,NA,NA,TGTGCCAGCTTCGAACTTTTGGGAAACACCATATATTTT,CASFELLGNTIYF
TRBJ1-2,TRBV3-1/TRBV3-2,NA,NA,TGTGCCAGCAGCCAGGGTCGGACAGTCACCTATGGCTACACCTTC,CASSQGRTVTYGYTF
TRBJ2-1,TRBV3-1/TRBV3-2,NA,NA,TGTGCCAGCAGCGATAGGACAGACGAGCAGTTCTTC,CASSDRTDEQFF
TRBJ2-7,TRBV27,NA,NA,TGTGCCAGCAGCTTCACCGGGAGCTCCTACGAGCAGTACTTC,CASSFTGSSYEQYF
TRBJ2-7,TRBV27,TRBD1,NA,TGTGCCAGCAGTTTCCGGACAGGGGGCGAGCAGTACTTC,CASSFRTGGEQYF
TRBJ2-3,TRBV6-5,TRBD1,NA,TGTGCCAGCAGTTACGGGACAGGGGGAGATACGCAGTATTTT,CASSYGTGGDTQYF
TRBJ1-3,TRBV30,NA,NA,TGTGCCTGGAGTGCGACCGCCGGGGGGCCTGGAAACACCATATATTTT,CAWSATAGGPGNTIYF
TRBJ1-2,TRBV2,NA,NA,TGTGCCAGCAGTGAAGATGCCAGGGTAAGCGGTGGCTACACCTTC,CASSEDARVSGGYTF
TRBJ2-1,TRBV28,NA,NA,TGTGCCAGCAGTCCCTTCCCGCGGGGTGCGAAAAGCTCCTACAATGAGCAGTTCTTC,CASSPFPRGAKSSYNEQFF
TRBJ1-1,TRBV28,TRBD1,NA,TGTGCCAGCAGTTTTTCCAGGGGGCTCTTCTTACTTATGAACACTGAAGCTTTCTTT,CASSFSRGLFLLMNTEAFF
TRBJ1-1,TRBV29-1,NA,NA,TGCAGCGTTGAAGTTAGGGCAGGGGTTACTGAAGCTTTCTTT,CSVEVRAGVTEAFF
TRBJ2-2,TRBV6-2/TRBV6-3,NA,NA,TGTGCCAGCAGTTGGGAGTTCCCGGGCACCGGGGAGCTGTTTTTT,CASSWEFPGTGELFF
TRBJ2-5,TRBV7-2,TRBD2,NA,TGTGCCAGCAGCGCGGGACTAGCGGGAAGGGAGACCCAGTACTTC,CASSAGLAGRETQYF
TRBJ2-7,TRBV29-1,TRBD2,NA,TGCAGCGTACTCAAATTACGACTAGCGGGAACGGTCTACGAGCAGTACTTC,CSVLKLRLAGTVYEQYF
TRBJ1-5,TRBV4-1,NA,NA,TGCGCCAGCAGCCAAGGCGGGAATCAGCCCCAGCATTTT,CASSQGGNQPQHF
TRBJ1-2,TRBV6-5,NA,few,TGTGCCAGCAGTTCCACCGGGTCTCTGAGTGGCTACACCTTC,CASSSTGSLSGYTF
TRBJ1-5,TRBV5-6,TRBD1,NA,TGTGCCAGCAGCCCGACAGGGTATGATCAGCCCCAGCATTTT,CASSPTGYDQPQHF
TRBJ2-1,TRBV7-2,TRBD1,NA,TGTGCCAGCAGCTTAAAGTCAGCAGGGGGTTACCTCAATGAGCAGTTCTTC,CASSLKSAGGYLNEQFF
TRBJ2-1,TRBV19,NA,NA,TGTGCCAGTAGTATTTCGGGGGCTAATGAGCAGTTCTTC,CASSISGANEQFF
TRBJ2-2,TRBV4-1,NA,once,TGCGCCAGCAGCCAAGACTTAGGGCACTACGGGGAGCTGTTTTTT,CASSQDLGHYGELFF